Following are 27 T cell receptor beta chains from one sample sequenced in a study of OX40 agonist ivuxolimab in advanced cancers. Repertoires were generated with immunoSEQ multiplex PCR, while TCRdb's copy carries only in-frame clones and drops some. The sample contains around 80,000 clones, more than 70% of which appear only once. The material sequenced was CD4+ or CD8+ T cells sorted from blood, taken in a trial of the OX40 agonist ivuxolimab. These receptors all come from an adult with an advanced solid tumor such as melanoma, head and neck, liver or kidney cancer.

The chain joins TRBV9 to TRBJ1-3, with a possible D match to TRBD1 (6 bases). The V end was cut by 2 bases, the J end by 3 bases, with 21 bases between. This CDR3 comprises 18 residues. The germline gives CDR1 SGDLS, CDR2 YYNGEE. The CDR3 protein is CASSVGPNGGRLGNTIYF. The CDR3 bases are TGTGCCAGCAGCGTGGGACCTAACGGGGGGCGACTTGGAAACACCATATATTTT. The variable domain in full, completed from reference TRBV9 and TRBJ1-3, reads DSGVTQTPKHLITATGQRVTLRCSPRSGDLSVYWYQQSLDQGLQFLIQYYNGEERAKGNILERFSAQQFPDLHSELNLSSLELGDSALYFCASSVGPNGGRLGNTIYFGEGSWLTVV.

The chain recombines TRBV29-1 with TRBJ2-3, with D perhaps matching TRBD2 (6 bases). This CDR3 is 14 amino acids long. The V gene lost 2 bases and the J gene lost 4 bases, with 13 bases spanning the gap. Germline assignment: CDR1 SQVTM and CDR2 ANQGSEA. The CDR3 loop is CSVEKAGGADTQYF. CDR3 nucleotide sequence: TGCAGCGTTGAAAAGGCAGGCGGGGCAGATACGCAGTATTTT.

This chain uses TRBV5-4 with TRBJ2-1; the match to TRBD1 covers 10 bases. Germline V CDR1 and CDR2: SGHNT, YYREEE (reference sequence). This CDR3 has 15 residues. Trimming removed 4 bases from V and 6 bases from J; junction bases left unmatched: 7. The CDR3 spells CASSRDRGRVNEQFF. The CDR3 nucleotides read TGTGCCAGCAGCAGAGACAGGGGGCGCGTCAATGAGCAGTTCTTC.

The chain combines TRBV18 with TRBJ2-1; 12 bases match TRBD1. Germline V gene data show CDR1 as KGHSH and CDR2 as LQKENI. The CDR3 is 15 residues long. With V trimmed by 3 bases and J by 7 bases, 4 bases remained unmatched. CDR3 region: CASSPGQGARNEQFF. The CDR3 coding sequence is TGTGCCAGCTCACCGGGACAGGGGGCACGGAATGAGCAGTTCTTC.

The gene calls are TRBV7-2 and TRBJ1-4; 9 bases are a match to TRBD1. This CDR3 is 17 amino acids long. Germline V gene sequence: CDR1 SGHTA, CDR2 FQGNSA. After removal of 2 bases from V and 9 bases from J, the junction contained 13 bases not matched to a gene. CDR3 in amino acids: CASSLRLPGQGYQKLFF. Written as DNA, the CDR3 is TGTGCCAGCAGCTTACGGTTACCGGGACAGGGATATCAAAAACTGTTTTTT.

This clone is a singleton in its sample. The rearrangement links TRBV30 to TRBJ1-1, with D perhaps matching TRBD1 (5 bases). Trimming shortened V by 1 base and J by 1 base, and 10 bases separated the two germline ends. The CDR3 is made up of 14 amino acids. CDR1 and CDR2 (germline): GTSNPN, SVGIG (reference sequence). The CDR3 loop is CAWSGGYGNTEAFF. CDR3 nucleotide sequence: TGTGCCTGGAGTGGGGGCTATGGGAACACTGAAGCTTTCTTT.

Concerning this clone: An end of the junction differs from the germline gene, which may be a read error. The chain carries TRBV7-7 and TRBJ2-3; 10 bases match TRBD2. The germline V gene has CDR1 SSHAT and CDR2 FNYEAQ (reference sequence). The CDR3 sequence is 15 residues long. DNA of the CDR3: TGTGCTAGCAGCTTAGCGGGGGGCGGCTCAGATACGCAGTATTTT. This encodes CASSLAGGGSDTQYF.

J is TRBJ2-3 and V is TRBV6-5; D not certain. Germline V lookup: CDR1 MNHEY, CDR2 SVGAGI. CDR3 length: 14 residues. The germline V and J ends were trimmed by 8 bases and 0 bases, with 12 bases remaining between them. CDR3 protein: CASFRSASTDTQYF. CDR3 coding DNA: TGTGCCAGCTTTCGATCAGCTAGCACAGATACGCAGTATTTT.

V and J are TRBV6-6 and TRBJ2-5, with 7 bases that match TRBD1. After removal of 1 base from V and 0 bases from J, the junction contained 5 bases not matched to a gene. CDR3 length: 16 amino acids. Germline-derived CDR1 and CDR2 are MNHNY and SVGAGI (reference sequence). The chain's CDR3 is CASSYYPDRDQETQYF. The CDR3 DNA sequence: TGTGCCAGCAGTTACTATCCAGACAGGGACCAAGAGACCCAGTACTTC.

The chain couples TRBV11-2 to TRBJ2-5, with 10 bases aligning to TRBD2. The trim removed 4 bases at V and 7 bases at J, leaving 9 bases unmatched. The CDR3 is 15 amino acids. Germline V gene data show CDR1 as SGHAT and CDR2 as FQNNGV. Here the CDR3 DNA reads TGTGCCAGCAGCTCCAAAAGCGGGGGGGCAGGGACCCAGTACTTC. This encodes CASSSKSGGAGTQYF.

The chain carries TRBV4-1 and TRBJ1-1; a weak D match, TRBD1 (6 bases). The V end was cut by 0 bases, the J end by 0 bases, with 20 bases between. The CDR3 sequence is 19 residues long. Germline values: CDR1 MGHRA, CDR2 YSYEKL. CDR3 protein: CASSQEGLRGGRMNTEAFF. CDR3 coding DNA: TGCGCCAGCAGCCAAGAGGGGCTACGGGGGGGCAGGATGAACACTGAAGCTTTCTTT.

The gene calls are TRBV29-1 and TRBJ1-1; D uncertain. CDR3 length: 12 residues. Per germline, CDR1 SQVTM and CDR2 ANQGSEA. V lost 5 bases to trimming and J lost 6 bases, with 13 bases between them. CDR3 coding DNA: TGCAGCGTTTCGAAGGATCGGGCTGAAGCTTTCTTT. It translates to CSVSKDRAEAFF.

The chain employs TRBV9 and TRBJ1-2, with 7 positions matching TRBD1. J lost 4 bases, V lost 1 base, and 10 bases had no gene match. Germline V gives CDR1 SGDLS, CDR2 YYNGEE. The CDR3 totals 16 residues. DNA of the CDR3: TGTGCCAGCAGCGTAAATTCAAGGGGGCGAGGCTATGGCTACACCTTC. Its translation: CASSVNSRGRGYGYTF.

A single count supports this clone. The chain uses TRBV14 and TRBJ2-3; TRBD2 matches 9 bases. CDR1 and CDR2 from the germline V gene are SGHDN and FVKESK. The CDR3 is 15 residues long. Trimming at V came to 5 bases and at J to 1 base, leaving 4 bases not matched to a gene. The CDR3: CASSTGTSRTDTQYF. The CDR3 coding sequence is TGTGCCAGCAGCACCGGGACTAGCCGCACAGATACGCAGTATTTT.

This chain joins TRBV18 and TRBJ1-4; possible D gene TRBD1, 5 bases. CDR1 is KGHSH and CDR2 is LQKENI in the germline V gene. V was cut by 5 bases and J by 4 bases, with 17 bases left in between. CDR3 length equals 16 residues. The chain's CDR3 is CASSWGTPGVNEKLFF. In DNA, the CDR3 is TGTGCCAGCTCATGGGGGACGCCCGGGGTTAATGAAAAACTGTTTTTT.

The gene calls are TRBV18 and TRBJ1-3; 9 bases are a match to TRBD1. Germline V gene data show CDR1 as KGHSH and CDR2 as LQKENI. Unmatched junction bases numbered 12, after V lost 3 bases and J lost 0 bases. This CDR3 contains 19 residues. The CDR3 sequence is CASSPPLPGQGPSGNTIYF. The CDR3 DNA reads TGTGCCAGCTCACCCCCCCTACCGGGACAGGGCCCCTCTGGAAACACCATATATTTT.

The chain recombines TRBV2 with TRBJ2-5, with a possible D match to TRBD1 (5 bases). V was shortened by 7 bases and J by 0 bases, with 18 bases between the two germline ends. Per the germline V gene, CDR1 is SNHLY and CDR2 is FYNNEI. There are 16 residues in the CDR3. The CDR3 sequence: CASKVRAGSYQETQYF. For the CDR3, the DNA is TGTGCCAGCAAGGTTAGGGCAGGGTCGTACCAAGAGACCCAGTACTTC.

The V gene is TRBV30, the J gene TRBJ2-1, with D possibly being TRBD1 (6 bases). Germline V CDR1 and CDR2: GTSNPN, SVGIG (reference sequence). The germline V and J ends were trimmed by 1 base and 5 bases, with 21 bases remaining between them. The CDR3 consists of 17 residues. The CDR3 bases are TGTGCCTGGAGTGACGTGGGCAGGGGTTCGTTTAACAATGAGCAGTTCTTC. This translates into CAWSDVGRGSFNNEQFF.

The J gene is TRBJ2-3, the V gene TRBV7-3; 15 bases are shared with TRBD2. The CDR3 extends over 19 amino acids. Trimming took 4 bases from V and 3 from J; bases not matched to a gene: 11. The germline V gene encodes CDR1 SGHTA and CDR2 FQGTGA. The DNA for the CDR3 is TGTGCCAGCAGCTCCGCCCCGGGACTAGCGGGGGGAGGGACAGATACGCAGTATTTT. Amino acid sequence: CASSSAPGLAGGGTDTQYF.

The gene calls are TRBV29-1 and TRBJ1-5; 7 bases line up with TRBD1. CDR1 and CDR2 from the germline V gene are SQVTM and ANQGSEA. The CDR3 loop spans 13 amino acids. J was trimmed by 5 bases and V by 4 bases; bases with no gene match: 5. CDR3 in amino acids: CSVATGADQPQHF. CDR3 coding DNA: TGCAGCGTTGCAACAGGGGCGGATCAGCCCCAGCATTTT.

The rearrangement joins TRBV6-5 to TRBJ2-1; D is ambiguous. V dropped 6 bases and J dropped 0 bases, with 9 bases sitting between them. The CDR3 extends over 14 amino acids. The germline CDR1 and CDR2 sequences are MNHEY and SVGAGI. CDR3 protein: CASRQRSSYNEQFF. CDR3 sequence (DNA): TGTGCCAGCAGGCAGAGGAGCTCCTACAATGAGCAGTTCTTC.

The chain has TRBV6-5 and TRBJ2-1, with D maybe TRBD2 (5 bases). Per the germline V gene, CDR1 is MNHEY and CDR2 is SVGAGI. CDR3 size: 15 residues. V lost 6 bases, J lost 5 bases, and 17 bases lay in between. CDR3 protein: CASSREHKYNNEQFF. As DNA, the CDR3 is TGTGCCAGCAGCCGGGAACACAAATATAACAATGAGCAGTTCTTC.

The chain links TRBV28 to TRBJ1-2; D perhaps matches TRBD1 (6 bases). This CDR3 spans 13 amino acids. V lost 5 bases and J lost 4, with 11 bases in between. Germline V CDR1 and CDR2: MDHEN, SYDVKM. CDR3 bases: TGTGCCAGCAGTCGGGGGCTCGGCTATGGCTACACCTTC. Translation gives CASSRGLGYGYTF.

The chain combines TRBV29-1 with TRBJ1-2; TRBD1 might be the D (6 bases). Germline loops: CDR1 SQVTM, CDR2 ANQGSEA. The CDR3 spans 13 residues. V lost 7 bases, J lost 4 bases, and 16 bases lay in between. The CDR3 DNA reads TGCAGCGGAACAGGGCCAAGCTCCTATGGCTACACCTTC. Its protein product is CSGTGPSSYGYTF.

The CDR3 spells CASSRVRSEPQHF. CDR3 in DNA: TGTGCCAGCAGCAGGGTCCGAAGTGAGCCCCAGCATTTT. This chain uses TRBV7-2 with TRBJ1-5, with D hard to call. Trimming stripped 5 bases from V and 8 bases from J, with 13 bases between. Germline assignment: CDR1 SGHTA and CDR2 FQGNSA. The CDR3 is 13 amino acids.

The table lists this clone with a few counts. The chain carries TRBV7-9 and TRBJ1-1; 9 bases fit TRBD1. Germline loops: CDR1 SEHNR, CDR2 FQNEAQ (reference sequence). V trimming: 5 bases; J trimming: 4 bases; junction bases outside the gene matches: 8. This CDR3 comprises 15 residues. The CDR3 coding sequence is TGTGCCAGCAGCGGAAGGACAGGGGTCGGCACTGAAGCTTTCTTT. Translation gives CASSGRTGVGTEAFF.

This chain uses TRBV2 with TRBJ2-5; 7 nucleotides align to TRBD2. Germline V CDR1 and CDR2: SNHLY, FYNNEI. CDR3 length equals 13 residues. Unmatched junction bases numbered 2, after V lost 3 bases and J lost 4 bases. The CDR3 sequence: CASSEGRVETQYF. As DNA, the CDR3 is TGTGCCAGCAGTGAGGGGAGGGTAGAGACCCAGTACTTC.